The rows below give T cell receptor beta chains drawn from one sample of a study of human T cells and chemical hapten exposure. One entry per CDR3 protein results from TCRdb running MiXCR on the RACE reads. The table lists 300,000 to 350,000 distinct CDR3 sequences, around 6.9% of them singletons. The sample here was whole blood, taken in connection with sensitization to the hapten diphenylcyclopropenone (DPC). Receptors were obtained from a woman aged 18-35 years with alopecia areata. Some clones in this sample may be carry-over from other donors' samples. Both conserved end residues are part of each CDR3. D genes are given only for firm matches. Only part of the rows carry a size: once, few, many, or a class if the clone is expanded.

TRBV29-1	many	TRBJ1-1	.	CSVVGGGGRKSTEAFF	TGCAGCGTTGTAGGGGGAGGGGGGCGGAAAAGCACTGAAGCTTTCTTT
TRBV6-6	few	TRBJ1-2	.	CASSYVAFNYGYTF	TGTGCCAGCAGTTACGTGGCGTTTAACTATGGCTACACCTTC
TRBV6-5	many	TRBJ2-2	TRBD2	CASSYLSGGRPGELFF	TGTGCCAGCAGTTACCTTAGCGGGGGGCGGCCCGGGGAGCTGTTTTTT
TRBV6-1	.	TRBJ1-5	.	CASSEPGGGRQPQHF	TGTGCCAGCAGTGAACCGGGGGGCGGACGTCAGCCCCAGCATTTT
TRBV6-1	few	TRBJ1-2	.	CASSEWEEFGYTF	TGTGCCAGCAGTGAATGGGAGGAGTTTGGCTACACCTTC
TRBV28	.	TRBJ2-3	.	CASSLNPIPGDTQYF	TGTGCCAGCAGTTTAAATCCAATTCCGGGAGATACGCAGTATTTT
TRBV13	many	TRBJ2-3	TRBD1	CASSQETGGTDTQYF	TGTGCCAGCAGCCAGGAGACAGGGGGGACAGATACGCAGTATTTT
TRBV12-3/TRBV12-4	.	TRBJ1-1	.	CASSLRRGLLNTEAFF	TGTGCCAGCAGTTTAAGAAGGGGACTTCTGAACACTGAAGCTTTCTTT
TRBV6-1	many	TRBJ2-3	.	CASILDRIADTQYF	TGTGCCAGCATCCTGGATCGGATCGCAGATACGCAGTATTTT
TRBV20-1	.	TRBJ2-3	.	CSASSPSSTDTQYF	TGCAGTGCTAGTTCCCCTAGTTCCACAGATACGCAGTATTTT
TRBV7-2	.	TRBJ1-3	.	CASSLIGVTLGNTIYF	TGTGCCAGCAGCTTAATTGGGGTCACTCTTGGAAACACCATATATTTT
TRBV9	.	TRBJ2-1	.	CASSVRDGYNEQFF	TGTGCCAGCAGCGTCAGGGACGGTTACAATGAGCAGTTCTTC
TRBV21-1	.	TRBJ2-5	.	CASSKGRGEETQYF	TGTGCCAGCAGCAAAGGGAGGGGAGAAGAGACCCAGTACTTC
TRBV19	many	TRBJ2-1	.	CASSISGNWRDEQFF	TGTGCCAGTAGTATTTCAGGCAACTGGAGGGATGAGCAGTTCTTC
TRBV20-1	few	TRBJ1-4	.	CSAPIDTTGGKLFF	TGCAGTGCCCCCATAGACACTACCGGGGGAAAACTGTTTTTT